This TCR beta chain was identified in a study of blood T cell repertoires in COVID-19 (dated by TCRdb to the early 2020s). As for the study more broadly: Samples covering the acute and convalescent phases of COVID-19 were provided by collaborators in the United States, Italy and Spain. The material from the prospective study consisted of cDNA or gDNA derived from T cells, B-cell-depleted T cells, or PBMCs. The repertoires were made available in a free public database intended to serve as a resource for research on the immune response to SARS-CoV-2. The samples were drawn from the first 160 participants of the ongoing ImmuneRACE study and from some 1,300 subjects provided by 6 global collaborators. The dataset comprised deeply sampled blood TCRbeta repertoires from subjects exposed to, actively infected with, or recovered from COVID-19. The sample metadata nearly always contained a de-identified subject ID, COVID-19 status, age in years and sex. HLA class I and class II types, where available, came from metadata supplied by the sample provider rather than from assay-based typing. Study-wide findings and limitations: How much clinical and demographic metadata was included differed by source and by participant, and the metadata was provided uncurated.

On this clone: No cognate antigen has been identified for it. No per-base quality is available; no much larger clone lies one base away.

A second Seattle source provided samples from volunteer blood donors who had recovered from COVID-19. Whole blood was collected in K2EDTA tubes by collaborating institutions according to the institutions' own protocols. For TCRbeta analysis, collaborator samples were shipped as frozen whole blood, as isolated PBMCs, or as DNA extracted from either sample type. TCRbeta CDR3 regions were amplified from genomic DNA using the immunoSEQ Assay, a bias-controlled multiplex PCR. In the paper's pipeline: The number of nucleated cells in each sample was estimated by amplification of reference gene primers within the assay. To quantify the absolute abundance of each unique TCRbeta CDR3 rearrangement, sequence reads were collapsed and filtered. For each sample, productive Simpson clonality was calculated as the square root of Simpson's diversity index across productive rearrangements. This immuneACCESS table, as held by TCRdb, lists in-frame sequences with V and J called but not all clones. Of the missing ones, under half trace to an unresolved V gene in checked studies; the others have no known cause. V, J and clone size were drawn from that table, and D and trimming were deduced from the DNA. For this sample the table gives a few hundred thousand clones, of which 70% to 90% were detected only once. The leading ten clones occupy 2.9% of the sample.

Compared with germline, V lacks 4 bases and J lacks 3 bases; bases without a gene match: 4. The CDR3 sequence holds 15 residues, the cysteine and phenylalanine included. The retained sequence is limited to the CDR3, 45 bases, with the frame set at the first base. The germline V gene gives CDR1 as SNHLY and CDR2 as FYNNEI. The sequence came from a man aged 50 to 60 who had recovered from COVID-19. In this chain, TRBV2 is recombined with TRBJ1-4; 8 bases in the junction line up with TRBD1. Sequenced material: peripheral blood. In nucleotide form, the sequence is TGTGCCAGCAGTGTTCAGGGGGCTCCTAATGAAAAACTGTTTTTT. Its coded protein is CASSVQGAPNEKLFF.